This T cell receptor beta chain was observed in a study of human T cells and chemical hapten exposure (dated by TCRdb to the early 2020s). Turning to the overall study: For sensitization, 2% DPC in acetone was applied to an approximately 2 cm by approximately 2 cm area of upper inner arm skin. Patients additionally received weekly therapeutic DPC doses to the scalp throughout the approximately 22-week study period. Patch testing was done on the upper back using Finn chambers containing 0.01% DPC, and results were scored after 6 days according to International Contact Dermatitis Research Group standards. The mostly female patient cohort included alopecia areata with under or over 50% scalp involvement, alopecia totalis and alopecia universalis. Libraries were combined into a pool for sequencing, and differences in TCR yield between samples came mainly from small differences in library volumes within the pool. The study tracked peripheral blood TCR repertoire changes in vivo during primary and secondary sensitization to the hapten diphenylcyclopropenone (DPC) in alopecia patients. Patient blood was sampled pre-sensitization (week 0) and at 2, 6 and about 24 weeks after DPC sensitization. Blood for TCR sequencing was provided by twenty-nine alopecia patients at one to four time points (pre-sensitization, 2, 6 and 24 weeks). The full study reports these points: Expanded TCRs formed significantly more large CDR3 similarity clusters than pre-sensitization or healthy control sets, consistent with antigen-driven responses. A positive correlation was found between the number of PT1 expanded TCRs and patch test score, with significance reached at thresholds 8, 16 and 32 but not 4. After repeated subsampling, the strength of the expansion versus patch-test correlation and the threshold at which it became significant changed. No change with DPC sensitization was found in the number of TCRs above 1 in 1000 frequency, and no evidence of global repertoire structure alterations was found. Alopecia, a presumed autoimmune disease, was present in all patients, so the immune response of the patients might differ from that of healthy individuals.

Details on this clonotype: Its binding antigen is unknown. Base qualities are missing; no much larger clone stands one base away.

The library relied on RACE. Sequencing relied on a NextSeq 500. Library preparation attached unique molecular identifiers to individual cDNA molecules for quantitative, reproducible TCR counting. Both TCR alpha and TCR beta chains were sequenced from each blood RNA sample. The study's processing was this. The median number of TCRs per sample was over 85,000, ranging from 23,224 to 690,600. The Decombinator software suite was used to annotate the V, J and CDR3 of the TCR reads. Every sample was subsampled to the same number of TCRs (28,000) for the PS versus PT1 abundance plots. TCRs were defined as expanded if absent before sensitization and observed at least eight times at the 2-week time point. TCRdb took the public reads, trimmed them with fastp at Q25, ran MiXCR for clone calling and kept in-frame beta chains. Every entry covers one CDR3 protein and lists the most common genes and DNA from its rows. These V and J calls rely on TCRdb rather than the paper's analysis. The sample includes tens of thousands of distinct CDR3 sequences, with about 31% observed a single time. Clones ranked in the top ten supply 8.9% of the sample.

According to the study, the label for this sample's time point signals: patch test 1, 2 weeks after DPC sensitization. The label giving this sample's treatment or condition can be read as: therapeutic diphenylcyclopropenone sensitization with weekly scalp DPC. Blood at each patch-test visit was drawn before the patch test was applied. Patients were eligible if aged 18 to 70, diagnosed with alopecia and judged suitable for DPC therapy, and pregnant patients were excluded. Unfractionated whole blood was collected in Tempus Blood RNA tubes, and total RNA was extracted from that blood. The V end gives up 0 bases and the J end 2 bases, leaving 9 bases in the junction not matched to a gene. CDR1 and CDR2, looked up from the germline V gene (reference sequence), are LNHNV and YYDKDF. The CDR3 contains 18 residues, cysteine and phenylalanine counted. Here the CDR3 DNA is all that survives: 54 bases in frame from base 1.

The V and J genes are TRBV15 and TRBJ2-7, with 11 bases matching TRBD2. The TCR originated in a man aged 35 to 55 with alopecia areata. Some clones in this sample may be carry-over from other donors' samples. Material: whole blood, obtained in connection with sensitization to the hapten diphenylcyclopropenone (DPC). The bases are TGTGCCACCAGCAGAGAATCCCCAGCGACTAGCGGGGCCTACGAGCAGTACTTC. It translates as CATSRESPATSGAYEQYF.